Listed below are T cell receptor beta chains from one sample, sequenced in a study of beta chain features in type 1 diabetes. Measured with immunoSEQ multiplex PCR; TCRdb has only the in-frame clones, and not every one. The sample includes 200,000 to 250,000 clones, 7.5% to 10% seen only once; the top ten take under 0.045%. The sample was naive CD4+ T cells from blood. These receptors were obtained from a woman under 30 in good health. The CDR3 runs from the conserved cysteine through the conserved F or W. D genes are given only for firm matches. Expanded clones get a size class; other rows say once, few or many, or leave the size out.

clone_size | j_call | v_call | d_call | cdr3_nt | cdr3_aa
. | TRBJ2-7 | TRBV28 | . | TGTGCCAGCAGTTTAGCGCGATTCGAGCAGTACTTC | CASSLARFEQYF
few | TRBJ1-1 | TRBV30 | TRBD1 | TGTGCCTGGAGCCAGACAGGGCGGGCCACTGAAGCTTTCTTT | CAWSQTGRATEAFF
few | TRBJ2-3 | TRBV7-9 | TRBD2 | TGTGCCAGCAGCTTAATGGGTAGGACTAGCGGCACAGATACGCAGTATTTT | CASSLMGRTSGTDTQYF
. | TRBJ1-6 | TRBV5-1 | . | TGCGCCAGCAGCTTGGATGTACAGGGAAGTTCACCCCTCCACTTT | CASSLDVQGSSPLHF
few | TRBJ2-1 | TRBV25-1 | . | TGTGCCAGCGGGCGCTACAATGAGCAGTTCTTC | CASGRYNEQFF
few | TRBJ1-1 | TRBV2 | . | TGTGCCAGCAGACCCGACAGGAACACTGAAGCTTTCTTT | CASRPDRNTEAFF
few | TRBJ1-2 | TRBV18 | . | TGTGCCAGCTCAAAAGTCACGGTTGAATATGGCTACACCTTC | CASSKVTVEYGYTF
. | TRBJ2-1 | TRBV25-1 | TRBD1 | TGTGCCAGCAGTGGGGACAGGCCCTACAATGAGCAGTTCTTC | CASSGDRPYNEQFF
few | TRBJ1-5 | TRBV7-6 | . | TGTGCCAGCAGCCCGGGGACTCAAGATCAGCCCCAGCATTTT | CASSPGTQDQPQHF
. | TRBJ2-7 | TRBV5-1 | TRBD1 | TGCGCCAGCAGCCCGATGATGTGGGGACAGGCTGGATACGAGCAGTACTTC | CASSPMMWGQAGYEQYF
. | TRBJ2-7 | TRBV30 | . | TGTGCCTCCACCAGACCGGGTACGGCCTACGAGCAGTACTTC | CASTRPGTAYEQYF
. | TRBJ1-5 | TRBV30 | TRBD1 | TGTGCCTGGGGGACAGGGTCTGATCAGCCCCAGCATTTT | CAWGTGSDQPQHF
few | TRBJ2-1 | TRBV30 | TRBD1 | TGTGCCTGGAGGTTGGGACAGGGTTGGAATGAGCAGTTCTTC | CAWRLGQGWNEQFF
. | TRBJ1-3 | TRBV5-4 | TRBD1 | TGTGCCAGCAGCTTGCTGGGACAGACTGGGTCTGGAAACACCATATATTTT | CASSLLGQTGSGNTIYF
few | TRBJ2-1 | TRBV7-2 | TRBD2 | TGTGCCAGCAGCCGTGATCGGGGACTAGCGGGATTTGAGCAGTTCTTC | CASSRDRGLAGFEQFF
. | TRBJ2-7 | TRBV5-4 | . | TGTGCCAGCAGAGACCCTAGCTCCAGCTCCTACGAGCAGTACTTC | CASRDPSSSSYEQYF
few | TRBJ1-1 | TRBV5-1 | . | TGCGCCAGCGGCAACACAGGGCCCACTGAAGCTTTCTTT | CASGNTGPTEAFF
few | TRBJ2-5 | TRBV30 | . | TGTGCCTGGAGTCCTAAGCAAGAGACCCAGTACTTC | CAWSPKQETQYF
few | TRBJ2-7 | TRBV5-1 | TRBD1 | TGCGCCAGCAGCGGGGGACAGGCGTCCTACGAGCAGTACTTC | CASSGGQASYEQYF
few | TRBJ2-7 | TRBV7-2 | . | TGTGCCAGCAGCAGCCAGGCGGCACTAGCAGTCTACGAGCAGTACTTC | CASSSQAALAVYEQYF
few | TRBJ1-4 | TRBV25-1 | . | TGTGCCAGCAGTGATCCCAGCGGACAGTTCCTGGATCTGTTTTTT | CASSDPSGQFLDLFF
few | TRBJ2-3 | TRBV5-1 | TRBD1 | TGCGCCAGCAGCTTGGGTCCTAGACAGGGCTCTGCAGATACGCAGTATTTT | CASSLGPRQGSADTQYF
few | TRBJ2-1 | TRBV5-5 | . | TGTGCCAGCAGCTTAGGGGGGGCAGGGTACAATGAGCAGTTCTTC | CASSLGGAGYNEQFF
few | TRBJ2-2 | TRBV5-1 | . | TGCGCCAGCGGAACAGGGCCTGACACCGGGGAGCTGTTTTTT | CASGTGPDTGELFF
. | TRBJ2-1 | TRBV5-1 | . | TGCGCCAGCAGCTCGACTAGCAGGGGAGGCGATGAGCAGTTCTTC | CASSSTSRGGDEQFF
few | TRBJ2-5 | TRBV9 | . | TGTGCCAGCAGCGAACGGACAGAAGAGACCCAGTACTTC | CASSERTEETQYF
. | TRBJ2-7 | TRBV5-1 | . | TGCGCCAGCAGCGACGCCGGGAACTACGAGCAGTACTTC | CASSDAGNYEQYF
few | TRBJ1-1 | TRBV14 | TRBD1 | TGTGCCAGCAGCCATCAGGGGGGGAACACTGAAGCTTTCTTT | CASSHQGGNTEAFF
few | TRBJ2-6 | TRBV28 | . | TGTGCCAGTTCGAGGGCTGGGGCCAACGTCCTGACTTTC | CASSRAGANVLTF
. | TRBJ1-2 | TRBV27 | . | TGTGCCAGCAGTTTAAGGTCAGCCCCGGGATATGGCTACACCTTC | CASSLRSAPGYGYTF
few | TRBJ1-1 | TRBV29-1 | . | TGCAGCGCCGCAGGGAGGGGCACTGAAGCTTTCTTT | CSAAGRGTEAFF
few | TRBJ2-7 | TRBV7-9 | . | TGTGCCAGCAGCTCCAGCTTAGGAGGGGCCGGGGAGCAGTACTTC | CASSSSLGGAGEQYF
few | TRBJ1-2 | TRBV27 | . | TGTGCCAGCAGTTCCTCGGGACAAGTGACGGATGGCTACACCTTC | CASSSSGQVTDGYTF
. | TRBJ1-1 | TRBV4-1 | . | TGCGCCAGCAGCCAAGGGACACCGAACACTGAAGCTTTCTTT | CASSQGTPNTEAFF
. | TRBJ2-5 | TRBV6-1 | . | TGTGCCAGCAGTGAACTCAACAGGGAATATGAGACCCAGTACTTC | CASSELNREYETQYF
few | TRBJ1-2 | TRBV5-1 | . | TGCGCCAGCAGCCCCCCGTATGGCTACACCTTC | CASSPPYGYTF
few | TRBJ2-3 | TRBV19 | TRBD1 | TGTGCCAGTAGCCTCGGACAGGGGGACATCACAGATACGCAGTATTTT | CASSLGQGDITDTQYF
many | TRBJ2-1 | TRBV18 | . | TGTGCCAGCTCACCACGAAACGGGGGACCGCAGGATGAGCAGTTCTTC | CASSPRNGGPQDEQFF
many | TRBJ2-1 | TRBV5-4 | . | TGTGCCAGCAGCTTGGTAGCCTACAATGAGCAGTTCTTC | CASSLVAYNEQFF
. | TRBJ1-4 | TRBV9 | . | TGTGCCAGCAGCGTAGACCCGTGGGGGGGGCTGGAGGAAAAACTGTTTTTT | CASSVDPWGGLEEKLFF
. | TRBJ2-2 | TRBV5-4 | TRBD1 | TGTGCCAGCAGCTCACAGGGGGCGGTCACCGGGGAGCTGTTTTTT | CASSSQGAVTGELFF
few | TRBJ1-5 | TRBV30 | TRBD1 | TGTGCCTGGAGTCCAGGGGGCCGACAGCCCCAGCATTTT | CAWSPGGRQPQHF
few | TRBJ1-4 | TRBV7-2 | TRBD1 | TGTGCCAGCAGCCCCTACAGGGGAGTTGGTGAAAAACTGTTTTTT | CASSPYRGVGEKLFF